A selection of T cell receptor beta chains follows, all from one sample in a study of OX40 agonist ivuxolimab in advanced cancers. TCRdb's copy holds only in-frame clones and misses some; the assay was immunoSEQ multiplex PCR. The sample shows about 80,000 clones, more than 90% of them seen only once. The sample in question was CD4+ or CD8+ T cells sorted from blood, obtained in a trial of the OX40 agonist ivuxolimab. Source of these receptors: an adult with an advanced solid tumor such as melanoma, head and neck, liver or kidney cancer. Each CDR3 is given with its conserved first and last residue. A D gene is named only where the DNA matches it firmly. Clone size, where shown, is once, few, many, or a class for clones that have expanded.

.	TRBJ2-4	.	TRBV7-9	CASSLEGHIQYF	TGTGCCAGCAGCTTAGAGGGGCACATTCAGTACTTC
TRBD2	TRBJ2-2	.	TRBV11-3	CASSSGTSGTGELFF	TGTGCCAGCAGCTCCGGGACTAGTGGCACCGGGGAGCTGTTTTTT
.	TRBJ1-5	.	TRBV2	CASSETEYSNQPQHF	TGTGCCAGCAGTGAGACAGAATATAGCAATCAGCCCCAGCATTTT
TRBD1	TRBJ1-4	.	TRBV9	CASSAGQGNEKLFF	TGTGCCAGCAGCGCGGGACAGGGGAATGAAAAACTGTTTTTT
TRBD2	TRBJ2-3	.	TRBV7-3	CASSPNRGTSEYF	TGTGCCAGCAGCCCTAATCGGGGGACTAGTGAGTATTTT
TRBD2	TRBJ2-3	.	TRBV19	CASSTRGLGVKDTQYF	TGTGCCAGTAGTACCAGGGGACTAGGGGTTAAAGATACGCAGTATTTT
.	TRBJ2-5	.	TRBV19	CASKNGQETQYF	TGTGCCAGTAAAAACGGGCAAGAGACCCAGTACTTC
.	TRBJ1-1	.	TRBV7-9	CASSSQGGITEAFF	TGTGCCAGCAGCTCACAGGGTGGTATCACTGAAGCTTTCTTT
TRBD1	TRBJ2-3	.	TRBV19	CASSIGAGGEADTQYF	TGTGCCAGTAGTATAGGGGCAGGGGGAGAAGCAGATACGCAGTATTTT
TRBD1	TRBJ2-3	.	TRBV25-1	CASSGFGTGYTDTQYF	TGTGCCAGCAGCGGATTCGGGACAGGATACACAGATACGCAGTATTTT
TRBD1	TRBJ1-1	.	TRBV18	CASSSAAPGGGTEAFF	TGTGCCAGCTCATCTGCTGCTCCAGGGGGCGGCACTGAAGCTTTCTTT
TRBD1	TRBJ2-7	.	TRBV7-2	CASSPGQGAYEQYF	TGTGCCAGCAGCCCCGGACAGGGGGCCTACGAGCAGTACTTC
TRBD1	TRBJ1-3	.	TRBV28	CASSLLGRDSSGNTIYF	TGTGCCAGCAGCTTGTTGGGACGGGACAGCTCTGGAAACACCATATATTTT
.	TRBJ2-3	.	TRBV11-3	CASSLGARNPSTDTQYF	TGTGCCAGCAGCTTAGGCGCTCGGAACCCAAGCACAGATACGCAGTATTTT
TRBD1	TRBJ2-3	.	TRBV11-3	CASSLGTGGTDTQYF	TGTGCCAGCAGCTTAGGCACAGGGGGCACAGATACGCAGTATTTT
TRBD2	TRBJ2-1	.	TRBV9	CASSVDPSGIYEQFF	TGTGCCAGCAGCGTTGACCCTAGCGGGATCTATGAGCAGTTCTTC
.	TRBJ2-5	.	TRBV7-9	CASSLGPVRETQYF	TGTGCCAGCAGCTTAGGTCCGGTCCGAGAGACCCAGTACTTC
.	TRBJ2-7	.	TRBV6-5	CASRATSYEQYF	TGTGCCAGCCGGGCCACTAGCTACGAGCAGTACTTC
.	TRBJ2-2	.	TRBV19	CASSIGGASLFF	TGTGCCAGTAGTATCGGGGGCGCGTCACTGTTTTTT
TRBD1	TRBJ1-1	.	TRBV10-1	CASSGSRGQGQTEAFF	TGCGCCAGCTCTGGGTCGCGGGGACAGGGGCAAACTGAAGCTTTCTTT
TRBD1	TRBJ2-7	.	TRBV28	CASSFRTGASSYEQYF	TGTGCCAGCAGTTTCCGGACAGGGGCGAGCTCCTACGAGCAGTACTTC
TRBD2	TRBJ2-3	.	TRBV7-2	CASSPGLAGARPGYF	TGTGCCAGCAGCCCGGGACTAGCGGGAGCTCGGCCAGGGTATTTT
.	TRBJ2-1	.	TRBV29-1	CSGRDRPNEQFF	TGCAGCGGAAGGGACCGCCCCAATGAGCAGTTCTTC
TRBD2	TRBJ2-3	.	TRBV4-3	CASSQDVAGGADTQYF	TGCGCCAGCAGCCAAGATGTAGCGGGAGGGGCAGATACGCAGTATTTT
.	TRBJ1-1	.	TRBV7-9	CASGIATEAFF	TGTGCCAGCGGAATAGCCACTGAAGCTTTCTTT
.	TRBJ2-1	.	TRBV5-1	CASSLEGSEQFF	TGCGCCAGCAGCTTGGAAGGCAGTGAGCAGTTCTTC
TRBD2	TRBJ2-7	.	TRBV28	CASSPSRIAGTPYEQYF	TGTGCCAGCAGTCCGAGCCGGATAGCGGGGACCCCCTACGAGCAGTACTTC
TRBD1	TRBJ1-5	once	TRBV6-5	CASRKDRGRLQPQHF	TGTGCCAGCAGAAAAGACAGGGGGCGGCTTCAGCCCCAGCATTTT
.	TRBJ2-5	.	TRBV5-1	CASSLGWSGRPETQYF	TGCGCCAGCAGCTTGGGTTGGTCGGGCCGCCCAGAGACCCAGTACTTC
.	TRBJ2-4	.	TRBV7-8	CASSPSVGYIQYF	TGTGCCAGCAGCCCCTCCGTGGGTTACATTCAGTACTTC
.	TRBJ2-7	.	TRBV19	CASSTRQLGEQYF	TGTGCCAGTAGTACCCGACAACTGGGGGAGCAGTACTTC
.	TRBJ2-1	.	TRBV29-1	CSVEYTGESAGAYNEQFF	TGCAGCGTTGAATATACAGGGGAATCGGCGGGAGCTTACAATGAGCAGTTCTTC
TRBD1	TRBJ2-4	.	TRBV25-1	CAIGDRGRGAKNIQYF	TGTGCCATAGGGGACAGGGGGCGAGGAGCCAAAAACATTCAGTACTTC
.	TRBJ1-2	.	TRBV5-6	CASRRRGANYGYTF	TGTGCCAGCAGAAGAAGGGGGGCCAACTATGGCTACACCTTC
.	TRBJ1-5	.	TRBV5-1	CASSLAGSEQPQHF	TGCGCCAGCAGCTTGGCGGGCAGTGAACAGCCCCAGCATTTT
TRBD1	TRBJ2-1	.	TRBV28	CASSLFPGGSHNEQFF	TGTGCCAGCAGTTTATTCCCAGGGGGCAGCCACAATGAGCAGTTCTTC
.	TRBJ1-4	.	TRBV7-9	CASSFYGGAREKLFF	TGTGCCAGCAGCTTCTACGGTGGGGCTAGGGAAAAACTGTTTTTT
.	TRBJ2-3	.	TRBV13	CASSSTTRGRGSTDTQYF	TGTGCCAGCAGCTCGACAACGCGGGGGCGGGGGAGCACAGATACGCAGTATTTT
.	TRBJ2-7	.	TRBV7-2	CASSLRNSYEQYF	TGTGCCAGCAGCTTACGTAACTCCTACGAGCAGTACTTC
.	TRBJ2-3	.	TRBV11-3	CASSLDVGDTQYF	TGTGCCAGCAGCTTAGATGTTGGAGATACGCAGTATTTT
.	TRBJ2-7	.	TRBV7-6	CASSLTQGLLSYEQYF	TGTGCCAGCAGCTTAACTCAGGGGCTACTCTCCTACGAGCAGTACTTC
.	TRBJ2-1	.	TRBV6-1	CASSEGNEQFF	TGTGCCAGCAGTGAAGGAAATGAGCAGTTCTTC
TRBD1	TRBJ2-7	.	TRBV7-9	CASSSRDSYEQYF	TGTGCCAGCAGCTCGAGGGACAGCTACGAGCAGTACTTC
.	TRBJ2-1	.	TRBV5-1	CASRSLGAYNEQFF	TGCGCCAGCAGAAGCCTTGGGGCCTACAATGAGCAGTTCTTC
.	TRBJ1-6	.	TRBV5-4	CASSLGRTNSPLHF	TGTGCCAGCAGCTTGGGGAGGACAAATTCACCCCTCCACTTT
.	TRBJ1-1	.	TRBV28	CASSSGRNTEAFF	TGTGCCAGCAGTTCAGGACGGAACACTGAAGCTTTCTTT
.	TRBJ1-1	.	TRBV5-8	CASRGGANTEAFF	TGTGCCAGCAGGGGGGGTGCGAACACTGAAGCTTTCTTT
TRBD1	TRBJ1-4	.	TRBV5-3	CARSSRGQGGNEKLFF	TGTGCCAGAAGCTCAAGAGGACAGGGGGGAAATGAAAAACTGTTTTTT
.	TRBJ2-3	.	TRBV10-3	CATSEFKAGDTQYF	TGTGCCACCTCAGAGTTCAAGGCGGGGGATACGCAGTATTTT
TRBD2	TRBJ2-1	.	TRBV7-3	CASSLTGTSGRFNEQFF	TGTGCCAGCAGCTTAACTGGTACTAGCGGGAGGTTCAATGAGCAGTTCTTC
.	TRBJ1-1	.	TRBV5-1	CASSVGLLNTEAFF	TGCGCCAGCAGCGTCGGACTCCTGAACACTGAAGCTTTCTTT
TRBD2	TRBJ2-1	.	TRBV7-2	CASSLSGRVGNEQFF	TGTGCCAGCAGCTTAAGCGGGAGGGTAGGAAATGAGCAGTTCTTC
.	TRBJ2-3	.	TRBV6-1	CASKDVRPSTDTQYF	TGTGCCAGCAAAGACGTACGACCTAGCACAGATACGCAGTATTTT
TRBD2	TRBJ2-3	.	TRBV10-3	CAISGPSTDTQYF	TGTGCCATTAGCGGGCCAAGCACAGATACGCAGTATTTT
TRBD2	TRBJ2-1	.	TRBV11-2	CASSYERGGEQFF	TGTGCCAGCAGCTACGAGCGGGGAGGCGAGCAGTTCTTC
.	TRBJ1-1	few	TRBV29-1	CSVASGNTEAFF	TGCAGCGTTGCATCAGGGAACACTGAAGCTTTCTTT
.	TRBJ1-2	.	TRBV27	CASSRTPDLVYGYTF	TGTGCCAGCTCTCGGACACCAGATTTGGTCTATGGCTACACCTTC
.	TRBJ2-3	.	TRBV29-1	CSVEGGRSTDTQYF	TGCAGCGTTGAAGGTGGGAGAAGCACAGATACGCAGTATTTT
TRBD2	TRBJ2-5	.	TRBV5-1	CASSTPTSGLGETQYF	TGCGCCAGCAGCACGCCCACTAGCGGACTTGGGGAGACCCAGTACTTC
.	TRBJ2-7	.	TRBV7-2	CASSLLGINYEQYF	TGTGCCAGCAGCCTCCTGGGAATCAACTACGAGCAGTACTTC